One and the same sample provided the 30 T cell receptor beta chains below, sequenced in a study of cytotoxic CD8 clonotypes in ibrutinib-treated CLL (dated by TCRdb to the early 2020s). The library was prepared using the immunoSEQ multiplex PCR assay. Drawn from immuneACCESS, this table holds only the in-frame rearrangements with V and J called that TCRdb kept. Clones are partly lost; checked studies trace under half to an unresolved V gene and leave the rest unexplained. The sample yields roughly 200,000 clones; about two thirds were counted once. The top ten clonotypes cover roughly 13% of the sample. In the paper's terms, the time point label means: approximately 25 months on ibrutinib. The sample consisted of PBMCs, taken after 24 months of ibrutinib treatment. The receptors were sampled from a human donor with chronic lymphocytic leukemia.

The chain links TRBV28 to TRBJ2-2; 8 bases are a match to TRBD2. CDR1 MDHEN and CDR2 SYDVKM come from the germline V gene. Trimming cost V 9 bases and J 3 bases; bases outside gene matches: 6. This CDR3 is 14 amino acids long. The DNA for the CDR3 is TGTGCCAGTAGCGGGATGGGGTACACCGGGGAGCTGTTTTTT. Translating it yields CASSGMGYTGELFF.

The chain employs TRBV6-5 and TRBJ1-5, with no clear D. CDR1 and CDR2 from the germline V gene are MNHEY and SVGAGI. The V gene lost 4 bases and the J gene lost 0 bases, with 7 bases spanning the gap. The CDR3 extends over 14 amino acids. This CDR3 is CASSLFHSNQPQHF. The CDR3 coding sequence is TGTGCCAGCAGTTTGTTTCATAGCAATCAGCCCCAGCATTTT.

The chain's CDR3 is CASSLSASGRSETQYF. The CDR3 DNA follows: TGTGCCAGCAGCTTATCGGCTAGCGGGAGGTCAGAGACCCAGTACTTC. V is TRBV7-2 and J is TRBJ2-5, with 11 bases identical to TRBD2. The CDR3 totals 16 residues. With V trimmed by 2 bases and J by 4 bases, 6 bases remained unmatched. Germline V CDR1 and CDR2: SGHTA, FQGNSA.

The V and J genes are TRBV9 and TRBJ2-1; 7 bases fit TRBD2. This CDR3 has 14 residues. In germline, CDR1 is SGDLS, CDR2 YYNGEE. V dropped 3 bases and J dropped 4; count of bases not matched to a gene: 4. The DNA for the CDR3 is TGTGCCAGCAGCGCTAGCGGACGTTACAATGAGCAGTTCTTC. It yields the protein CASSASGRYNEQFF.

This clone has a handful of counts. The genes are TRBV18 and TRBJ2-1; 13 nucleotides agree with TRBD2. With V trimmed by 6 bases and J by 3 bases, 8 bases remained unmatched. CDR3 size: 17 residues. Germline V gene sequence: CDR1 KGHSH, CDR2 LQKENI. DNA for the CDR3: TGTGCCAGCTCGCACAGACTAGCGGGAGGACTCTACAATGAGCAGTTCTTC. It yields the protein CASSHRLAGGLYNEQFF.

The V and J genes are TRBV15 and TRBJ1-2; 11 bases agree with TRBD1. Germline loops: CDR1 LNHNV, CDR2 YYDKDF (reference sequence). Germline trimming cut 0 bases from V and 3 bases from J; bases unmatched to any gene: 9. The CDR3 length is 18 residues. DNA for the CDR3: TGTGCCACCAGCAGAGATTCGCCGGGACAGGGGGTTTACTATGGCTACACCTTC. Translated, it gives CATSRDSPGQGVYYGYTF.

Only one count was recorded for this clone. J is TRBJ2-3 and V is TRBV9; 9 positions match TRBD2. Trimming at V came to 6 bases and at J to 0 bases, leaving 5 bases not matched to a gene. This CDR3 is built from 15 residues. Germline V gene sequence: CDR1 SGDLS, CDR2 YYNGEE. The CDR3 protein is CASNRLAGSTDTQYF. The CDR3, as DNA: TGTGCCAGCAATAGGCTAGCGGGAAGCACAGATACGCAGTATTTT.

There are a few counts of this clone. This chain links TRBV4-1 with TRBJ2-7; 12 bases align to TRBD2. CDR3 length equals 15 residues. Looked up from germline, CDR1 is MGHRA and CDR2 is YSYEKL. V was clipped by 4 bases and J by 6 bases; unmatched bases: 7. DNA of the CDR3: TGCGCCAGCAGCCTAAAGACTAGCGGGAGTGGCGAGCAGTACTTC. Its translation is CASSLKTSGSGEQYF.

This clone was found a few times. The genes are TRBV5-1 and TRBJ2-1; no definite D call. The CDR3 covers 14 residues. Trimming shortened V by 0 bases and J by 4 bases, and 8 bases separated the two germline ends. CDR1 SGHRS and CDR2 YFSETQ come from the germline V gene. The CDR3 spells CASSLVAEYNEQFF. CDR3 DNA: TGCGCCAGCAGCTTGGTCGCAGAGTACAATGAGCAGTTCTTC.

V gene TRBV19 combines with J gene TRBJ2-7; 9 bases are shared with TRBD2. CDR3 length equals 16 residues. J was trimmed by 2 bases and V by 5 bases; bases with no gene match: 10. Germline assignment: CDR1 LNHDA and CDR2 SQIVND (reference sequence). CDR3 residues: CASSFGAGGLTYEQYF. CDR3 sequence (DNA): TGTGCCAGTAGTTTCGGAGCGGGAGGCCTAACCTACGAGCAGTACTTC.

There are a few counts of this clone. The rearrangement links TRBV4-1 to TRBJ1-4; 9 bases match TRBD1. The CDR3 contains 15 residues. From germline, CDR1 is MGHRA and CDR2 YSYEKL. Germline trimming cut 2 bases from V and 8 bases from J; bases unmatched to any gene: 6. Here the CDR3 DNA reads TGCGCCAGCAGCCAATCACAGGGGGCATGGGAAAAACTGTTTTTT. Protein product: CASSQSQGAWEKLFF.

The chain is built from TRBV2 and TRBJ2-5, with TRBD1 identical over 8 bases. Germline V gene sequence: CDR1 SNHLY, CDR2 FYNNEI. The CDR3 consists of 15 residues. The V gene end was trimmed by 8 bases and the J gene end by 5 bases; junction bases not matched to a gene: 13. CDR3: CASYSPGQGGETQYF. DNA for the CDR3: TGTGCCAGCTATTCACCAGGACAGGGCGGCGAGACCCAGTACTTC. Full variable domain (missing parts from reference TRBV2 and TRBJ2-5): EPEVTQTPSHQVTQMGQEVILRCVPISNHLYFYWYRQILGQKVEFLVSFYNNEISEKSEIFDDQFSVERPDGSNFTLKIRSTKLEDSAMYFCASYSPGQGGETQYFGPGTRLLVL.

The count of this clone is one. The rearrangement links TRBV7-9 to TRBJ2-5, with D possibly matching TRBD2 (5 bases). The CDR3 runs to 14 residues. In germline, CDR1 is SEHNR, CDR2 FQNEAQ (reference sequence). V lost 1 base to trimming and J lost 0 bases, with 6 bases between them. CDR3 amino acids: CASSLDGDQETQYF. The CDR3 region has the DNA TGTGCCAGCAGCTTAGACGGGGACCAAGAGACCCAGTACTTC.

CDR3 sequence (DNA): TGTGCCACCAGCAGAGATAGCGGGAGTGAGCAGTTCTTC. This codes for CATSRDSGSEQFF. The V gene is TRBV15, the J gene TRBJ2-1; 9 bases match TRBD2. CDR3 length: 13 residues. V lost 0 bases and J lost 9; bases outside the gene matches: 0. Germline V CDR1 and CDR2: LNHNV, YYDKDF (reference sequence).

This clone was seen a handful of times. The rearrangement joins TRBV27 to TRBJ2-7; TRBD1 might be the D (6 bases). CDR3 length: 13 residues. CDR1 and CDR2 (germline): MNHEY, SMNVEV (reference sequence). Trimming removed 3 bases from V and 4 bases from J, with 10 bases in between. The CDR3 DNA reads as TGTGCCAGCAGTTTGGAAACAGGGTACGAGCAGTACTTC. This gives the protein CASSLETGYEQYF.

This clone was detected a few times. V is TRBV18 and J is TRBJ2-2; unclear D gene. Germline-derived CDR1 and CDR2 are KGHSH and LQKENI. Trimming stripped 2 bases from V and 0 bases from J, with 10 bases between. CDR3 length equals 16 residues. The CDR3, as DNA: TGTGCCAGCTCACCAGAGCTACTTTCGAACACCGGGGAGCTGTTTTTT. Translating gives CASSPELLSNTGELFF.

The CDR3 protein is CASSSGRGTSGSRGNEQFF. For the CDR3, the DNA is TGTGCCAGCTCATCAGGCAGGGGGACTAGCGGGAGTCGTGGCAATGAGCAGTTCTTC. The gene calls are TRBV18 and TRBJ2-1, with 14 bases matching TRBD2. V was pared by 5 bases and J by 6 bases, with 15 bases of the junction left unmatched. This CDR3 region has 19 residues. CDR1 is KGHSH, CDR2 LQKENI, per germline.

The chain joins TRBV4-3 to TRBJ1-2; D gene ambiguous. Germline assignment: CDR1 LGHNA and CDR2 YSLEER. V was shortened by 4 bases and J by 7 bases, with 22 bases between the two germline ends. The CDR3 extends over 16 amino acids. This CDR3 is CASSPKAGWISIGYTF. DNA for the CDR3: TGCGCCAGCAGCCCCAAGGCCGGATGGATATCTATTGGCTACACCTTC.

V usage is TRBV7-2 and J usage is TRBJ1-1; maybe TRBD1 (6 bases). In germline, CDR1 is SGHTA, CDR2 FQGNSA. Trimming cost V 5 bases and J 3 bases, with 10 bases left between them. The CDR3 loop spans 13 amino acids. The CDR3 DNA reads as TGTGCCAGCAGCCTACAGGGTGACACTGAAGCTTTCTTT. This gives the protein CASSLQGDTEAFF.

This clone has more than one count but fewer than ten. The V gene is TRBV27, the J gene TRBJ1-1, with 9 positions matching TRBD1. In germline, CDR1 is MNHEY, CDR2 SMNVEV (reference sequence). The V gene end was trimmed by 6 bases and the J gene end by 3 bases; junction bases not matched to a gene: 8. CDR3 length equals 15 residues. CDR3 nucleotides: TGTGCCAGCAGCAACCGGGACAGGGCCTACACTGAAGCTTTCTTT. Its protein product is CASSNRDRAYTEAFF.

The chain carries TRBV5-6 and TRBJ2-7; no definite D call. The CDR3 contains 15 residues. Looked up from germline, CDR1 is SGHDT and CDR2 is YYEEEE. Trimming left V 0 bases short and J 0 bases short, with 10 bases between. The CDR3 DNA reads TGTGCCAGCAGCTTGGGGCAGACCATCTCCTACGAGCAGTACTTC. Encoded protein: CASSLGQTISYEQYF.

The V and J genes are TRBV2 and TRBJ2-7; D call uncertain. Trimming stripped 6 bases from V and 0 bases from J, with 6 bases between. The germline V gene encodes CDR1 SNHLY and CDR2 FYNNEI. The CDR3 sequence is 12 residues long. CDR3 in DNA: TGTGCCAGCAGAGAGGACTCCTACGAGCAGTACTTC. Amino acid sequence: CASREDSYEQYF.

The chain joins TRBV11-3 to TRBJ2-2; D unresolved. CDR3 length equals 14 residues. Trimming left V 4 bases short and J 2 bases short, with 8 bases between. Germline CDR1 reads SGHNT; CDR2 reads YENEEA. The chain's CDR3 is CASSSDFNTGELFF. CDR3 coding DNA: TGTGCCAGCAGCTCAGACTTTAACACCGGGGAGCTGTTTTTT.

The chain has TRBV9 and TRBJ2-2, with D perhaps TRBD2 (6 bases). The germline CDR1 and CDR2 sequences are SGDLS and YYNGEE. CDR3 size: 17 residues. V lost 1 base to trimming and J lost 2 bases, with 15 bases between them. The DNA of the CDR3 is TGTGCCAGCAGCGTATCGGGAGAACTAGTAAACACCGGGGAGCTGTTTTTT. Amino acids: CASSVSGELVNTGELFF.

This clone occurred a few times. The rearrangement links TRBV19 to TRBJ1-5; 11 positions match TRBD1. This CDR3 is built from 15 residues. Trimming took 5 bases from V and 7 from J; bases not matched to a gene: 7. Germline V lookup: CDR1 LNHDA, CDR2 SQIVND (reference sequence). CDR3 sequence: CASSQGQGARQPQHF. The CDR3 region has the DNA TGTGCCAGTAGTCAAGGACAGGGGGCTAGGCAGCCCCAGCATTTT.

This clone turned up a few times. This rearrangement joins TRBV5-4 to TRBJ1-2; 7 bases align to TRBD1. CDR1 and CDR2 (germline): SGHNT, YYREEE (reference sequence). The CDR3 extends over 15 amino acids. Unmatched junction bases numbered 6, after V lost 0 bases and J lost 4 bases. The chain's CDR3 is CASSLAQGTAYGYTF. The CDR3 nucleotides are TGTGCCAGCAGCTTGGCCCAGGGGACAGCCTATGGCTACACCTTC.

The chain couples TRBV6-1 to TRBJ2-7; TRBD2 is a possible D gene (6 bases). Per the germline V gene, CDR1 is MNHNS and CDR2 is SASEGT. V was shortened by 3 bases and J by 4 bases, with 7 bases between the two germline ends. The CDR3 loop spans 12 amino acids. CDR3 nucleotide sequence: TGTGCCAGCAGTGAGGGAGGATACGAGCAGTACTTC. This encodes CASSEGGYEQYF.

The chain is built from TRBV6-1 and TRBJ1-2; D is unresolved. The V gene lost 3 bases and the J gene lost 8 bases, with 13 bases spanning the gap. This CDR3 is built from 13 residues. Germline CDR1 and CDR2: MNHNS and SASEGT. The CDR3 loop is CASSDRGFGGYTF. The CDR3 DNA is TGTGCCAGCAGTGATCGAGGGTTTGGAGGCTACACCTTC.

This clone was seen a handful of times. The CDR3 protein is CASSLDYPGGNYGYTF. In DNA, the CDR3 is TGTGCCAGCTCACTAGACTACCCAGGGGGGAACTATGGCTACACCTTC. The V gene is TRBV18, the J gene TRBJ1-2; 7 bases line up with TRBD1. The ends lost 4 bases at V and 2 bases at J; junction bases unmatched: 10. Germline V gives CDR1 KGHSH, CDR2 LQKENI. The CDR3 runs 16 residues.

The V and J genes are TRBV6-1 and TRBJ1-5; TRBD1 matches at 8 bases. The CDR3 runs to 14 residues. CDR1 is MNHNS and CDR2 is SASEGT in the germline V gene. With 3 bases clipped from V and 6 bases from J, the junction kept 4 bases outside the gene matches. The CDR3 sequence is CASSDRTGFQPQHF. For the CDR3, the DNA is TGTGCCAGCAGTGACCGGACAGGGTTTCAGCCCCAGCATTTT.